Listed here are 2 T cell receptor beta chains from one sample, sequenced in a study of blood T cell repertoires in COVID-19. Assay used: immunoSEQ multiplex PCR; TCRdb lists only in-frame clones, some missing. The table lists hundreds of thousands of clones, approximately 86% of them singletons, with roughly 3.1% in the top ten. Sequenced: peripheral blood. The receptors come from a human donor in a cohort sampled during active COVID-19.

This chain uses TRBV11-2 with TRBJ2-1; D remains ambiguous. The V gene lost 0 bases and the J gene lost 10 bases, with 4 bases spanning the gap. The germline CDR1 and CDR2 sequences are SGHAT and FQNNGV. CDR3 size: 11 residues. The CDR3 loop is CASSLDGEQFF. The CDR3 DNA follows: TGTGCCAGCAGCTTAGATGGCGAGCAGTTCTTC. Full variable domain (outside the CDR3, taken from reference TRBV11-2 and TRBJ2-1): EAGVAQSPRYKIIEKRQSVAFWCNPISGHATLYWYQQILGQGPKLLIQFQNNGVVDDSQLPKDRFSAERLKGVDSTLKIQPAKLEDSAVYLCASSLDGEQFFGPGTRLTVL.

The genes are TRBV3-1 (or the pseudogene TRBV3-2) and TRBJ2-7; a weak D match, TRBD1 (5 bases). Germline assignment: CDR1 LGHDT and CDR2 YNNKEL (reference sequence). This CDR3 region has 14 residues. Trimming stripped 4 bases from V and 2 bases from J, with 12 bases between. CDR3 DNA sequence: TGTGCCAGCAGCCCTATTCCAGGGACCTACGAGCAGTACTTC. Translating gives CASSPIPGTYEQYF.